The 18 T cell receptor beta chains reported below all come from one sample, sequenced in a study of brain T cells in children with intractable seizures. Profiling relied on immunoSEQ multiplex PCR, and the TCRdb table lists in-frame clones only, not all of them. Among roughly 23,000 clones listed, 85% to 95% were seen once. The sequencing used peripheral blood, collected at surgery. These receptors originate from a boy between 5 and 17 years old with focal cortical dysplasia and intractable seizures.

The V gene is TRBV27, the J gene TRBJ2-3, with TRBD2 matching 7 bases. The CDR3 covers 15 residues. Per germline, CDR1 MNHEY and CDR2 SMNVEV (reference sequence). V shed 3 bases, J shed 7 bases, and the junction held 10 bases outside the gene matches. CDR3 DNA sequence: TGTGCCAGCAGTTTCGCGGGAGCGGGGATCTATACGCAGTATTTT. Residues: CASSFAGAGIYTQYF.

The chain links TRBV28 to TRBJ1-2; a possible D gene is TRBD1 (5 bases). Germline CDR1 reads MDHEN; CDR2 reads SYDVKM. V lost 2 bases to trimming and J lost 4 bases, with 14 bases between them. The CDR3 is 15 amino acids. The CDR3, as DNA: TGTGCCAGCAGTTTAGTCGGCAGGGATGTCTATGGCTACACCTTC. It encodes CASSLVGRDVYGYTF.

The chain couples TRBV7-2 to TRBJ1-1, with TRBD1 matching over 9 bases. The CDR3 extends over 14 amino acids. The germline CDR1 and CDR2 sequences are SGHTA and FQGNSA. The trim removed 5 bases at V and 2 bases at J, leaving 3 bases unmatched. The CDR3 nucleotides are TGTGCCAGCAGCGCCACAGGGGGCAACACTGAAGCTTTCTTT. Protein: CASSATGGNTEAFF.

The chain has TRBV5-8 and TRBJ2-7, with TRBD2 identical over 7 bases. Trimming cost V 0 bases and J 7 bases; bases outside gene matches: 7. CDR3 length: 14 residues. Germline CDR1 is SGHTS and CDR2 is YDEGEE. The CDR3 coding sequence is TGTGCCAGCAGCTTGGGGGGGGGATTGTGGGAGCAGTACGTC. Translated: CASSLGGGLWEQYV.

This chain joins TRBV19 and TRBJ2-3; D possibly corresponds to TRBD2 (7 bases). This CDR3 spans 15 amino acids. V lost 7 bases and J lost 4, with 18 bases in between. CDR1 is LNHDA and CDR2 is SQIVND in the germline V gene (reference sequence). The CDR3 DNA reads TGTGCCAGTACCACTGGCGGAGGGGGGGCAGATACGCAGTATTTT. As protein: CASTTGGGGADTQYF.

The chain combines TRBV6-5 with TRBJ2-6; TRBD1 matches 8 bases. In germline, CDR1 is MNHEY, CDR2 SVGAGI. The V segment lost 4 bases and the J segment 0 bases; nucleotides outside the gene matches: 2. The CDR3 length is 16 residues. DNA for the CDR3: TGTGCCAGCAGTTCCGGGACAGGCTCTGGGGCCAACGTCCTGACTTTC. Translating it yields CASSSGTGSGANVLTF.

The chain links TRBV2 to TRBJ2-7, with 8 nucleotides matching TRBD2. There are 14 residues in the CDR3. Germline V lookup: CDR1 SNHLY, CDR2 FYNNEI. The CDR3 loop is CASREAGELGEQYV. In nucleotides, the CDR3 is TGTGCCAGCAGAGAAGCGGGAGAGCTCGGCGAGCAGTACGTC.

The chain uses TRBV5-1 and TRBJ2-5; 8 nucleotides match TRBD2. This CDR3 has 15 amino acids. Germline CDR1 reads SGHRS; CDR2 reads YFSETQ. V was pared by 4 bases and J by 2 bases, with 7 bases of the junction left unmatched. CDR3 amino acids: CASSGGTRQQETQYF. CDR3 DNA: TGCGCCAGCAGCGGGGGGACTAGACAACAAGAGACCCAGTACTTC. Supplemented by reference TRBV5-1 and TRBJ2-5, the full variable domain reads KAGVTQTPRYLIKTRGQQVTLSCSPISGHRSVSWYQQTPGQGLQFLFEYFSETQRNKGNFPGRFSGRQFSNSRSEMNVSTLELGDSALYLCASSGGTRQQETQYFGPGTRLLVL.

The CDR3 bases are TGTGCCAGCAGTCCCGACCGGACGGCGCTCGGCACTGAAGCTTTCTTT. It is translated as CASSPDRTALGTEAFF. The chain is built from TRBV2 and TRBJ1-1, with D unclear. CDR1 and CDR2 from the germline V gene are SNHLY and FYNNEI. The CDR3 loop spans 16 amino acids. V lost 5 bases and J 4 bases, leaving 20 bases between the germline ends.

This chain uses TRBV5-8 with TRBJ2-5; D may be TRBD2 (6 bases). CDR1 and CDR2 from the germline V gene are SGHTS and YDEGEE. V lost 2 bases, J lost 1 base, and 15 bases lay in between. This CDR3 is built from 16 residues. This CDR3 is CASSFLGTYRQETQYF. The CDR3 bases are TGTGCCAGCAGCTTTCTCGGGACTTACCGCCAAGAGACCCAGTACTTC.

This clone appeared a few times. The chain carries TRBV11-2 and TRBJ1-2, with TRBD1 identical over 7 bases. V trimming: 4 bases; J trimming: 7 bases; junction bases outside the gene matches: 12. This CDR3 region has 15 residues. Germline CDR1 SGHAT, CDR2 FQNNGV. This CDR3 reads CASSSYQGRQGGYTF. The CDR3 coding sequence is TGTGCCAGCAGCTCCTACCAGGGGAGACAGGGTGGCTACACCTTC.

This sequence joins TRBV7-9 and TRBJ2-7; TRBD1 agrees at 9 bases. The CDR3 runs to 14 residues. Germline trimming cut 5 bases from V and 2 bases from J; bases unmatched to any gene: 4. Germline CDR1 and CDR2: SEHNR and FQNEAQ (reference sequence). The CDR3 bases are TGTGCCAGCAGCGCGACAGGGGGACCCTACGAGCAGTACTTC. It yields the protein CASSATGGPYEQYF. The variable domain in full, with the rest retrieved from reference TRBV7-9 and TRBJ2-7, is DTGVSQNPRHKITKRGQNVTFRCDPISEHNRLYWYRQTLGQGPEFLTYFQNEAQLEKSRLLSDRFSAERPKGSFSTLEIQRTEQGDSAMYLCASSATGGPYEQYFGPGTRLTVT.

V is TRBV6-5 and J is TRBJ2-1; 10 nucleotides align to TRBD2. This CDR3 comprises 13 residues. Germline V gene sequence: CDR1 MNHEY, CDR2 SVGAGI. V trimming: 8 bases; J trimming: 3 bases; junction bases outside the gene matches: 1. CDR3 in DNA: TGTGCCAGCTGGACTAGCGGCTACAATGAGCAGTTCTTC. Translation: CASWTSGYNEQFF.

This chain uses TRBV11-2 with TRBJ2-3; tentatively, D is TRBD2 (6 bases). The CDR3 extends over 14 amino acids. Per the germline V gene, CDR1 is SGHAT and CDR2 is FQNNGV. Between the trimmed V and J ends, which lost 8 bases and 0 bases, there was a span of 12 bases. CDR3 DNA sequence: TGTGCCAGCGGGGGGTGGCCTAGCACAGATACGCAGTATTTT. Translating gives CASGGWPSTDTQYF.

CDR3 sequence: CASSLGDRDAGELFF. In nucleotides, the CDR3 is TGTGCCAGCAGTTTAGGGGACAGGGACGCCGGGGAGCTGTTTTTT. The chain is built from TRBV27 and TRBJ2-2, with 9 bases lining up with TRBD1. Germline loops: CDR1 MNHEY, CDR2 SMNVEV (reference sequence). The CDR3 is 15 amino acids. J was trimmed by 6 bases and V by 2 bases; bases with no gene match: 4.

This clone occurred once. The chain recombines TRBV3-1 (or the pseudogene TRBV3-2) with TRBJ1-1, with D perhaps TRBD1 (5 bases). CDR3 length: 15 residues. The V and J ends lost 1 base and 3 bases respectively, with 12 bases between them. Germline CDR1 is LGHDT and CDR2 is YNNKEL (reference sequence). CDR3 residues: CASSQVGEGYTEAFF. CDR3 sequence (DNA): TGTGCCAGCAGCCAAGTGGGGGAGGGTTACACTGAAGCTTTCTTT.

This chain uses TRBV6-6 with TRBJ2-2, with D possibly being TRBD1 (5 bases). CDR3 size: 13 residues. Germline loops: CDR1 MNHNY, CDR2 SVGAGI (reference sequence). Trimming removed 6 bases from V and 5 bases from J, with 10 bases in between. The CDR3 region has the DNA TGTGCCAGCAGCGAAGGGGAAACCGGGGAGCTGTTTTTT. The encoded protein is CASSEGETGELFF.

This chain connects TRBV28 to TRBJ1-2; a possible D gene is TRBD1 (5 bases). This CDR3 has 14 amino acids. Between the trimmed V and J ends, which lost 6 bases and 4 bases, there was a span of 15 bases. Per the germline V gene, CDR1 is MDHEN and CDR2 is SYDVKM. CDR3 DNA sequence: TGTGCCAGCAGCTTTCGGACATTGTTCTATGGCTACACCTTC. This translates into CASSFRTLFYGYTF.